A single sample gave rise to the 4 T cell receptor beta chains below, sequenced in a study of blood T cell repertoires in COVID-19. Libraries were prepared by immunoSEQ multiplex PCR; TCRdb keeps only in-frame clonotypes and omits some of them. The profile covers over 55,000 clones, with around 88% appearing a single time and 15% to 20% taken by the ten largest. The sample comprised peripheral blood. These receptors came from a woman of 80 years or more with acute or convalescent COVID-19.

The chain couples TRBV3-1 (or the pseudogene TRBV3-2) to TRBJ2-1; no firm D call. This CDR3 spans 14 amino acids. Germline V gives CDR1 LGHDT, CDR2 YNNKEL (reference sequence). The V end lost 5 bases, the J end lost 6 bases, and 14 bases lay between the germline ends. The CDR3 DNA reads TGTGCCAGCAGCTTTTGGGCCCTCCCCAATGAGCAGTTCTTC. Translated, it gives CASSFWALPNEQFF.

V is TRBV28 and J is TRBJ1-4, with TRBD1 matching over 7 bases. The CDR3 is 15 residues long. Per germline, CDR1 MDHEN and CDR2 SYDVKM. Trimming took 5 bases from V and 5 from J; bases not matched to a gene: 8. The DNA of the CDR3 is TGTGCCAGCAGTCCGACCACAGGGGTGAATGAAAAACTGTTTTTT. Its protein product is CASSPTTGVNEKLFF. The full variable domain, rest sourced from reference TRBV28 and TRBJ1-4, is DVKVTQSSRYLVKRTGEKVFLECVQDMDHENMFWYRQDPGLGLRLIYFSYDVKMKEKGDIPEGYSVSREKKERFSLILESASTNQTSMYLCASSPTTGVNEKLFFGSGTQLSVL.

The chain has TRBV6-5 and TRBJ1-4; D not certain. The V gene's germline CDR1 is MNHEY and CDR2 SVGAGI. This CDR3 has 13 residues. Deletions cut 7 bases from V and 0 bases from J, with 6 bases between. CDR3 coding DNA: TGTGCCAGCACTGGAGCAACTAATGAAAAACTGTTTTTT. This encodes CASTGATNEKLFF.

The J gene is TRBJ2-1, the V gene TRBV6-1, with D possibly being TRBD1 (5 bases). Germline V gene lookup returns CDR1 MNHNS and CDR2 SASEGT. V was pared by 3 bases and J by 0 bases, with 9 bases between. CDR3 length equals 15 residues. CDR3 nucleotides: TGTGCCAGCAGTGAGGGGCCGAGCTCCTACAATGAGCAGTTCTTC. Translation gives CASSEGPSSYNEQFF.